Below, 14 T cell receptor beta chains from the same sample are listed, as sequenced in a study of CD8+ T cells in alopecia areata. The sequencing template was cDNA reverse transcribed from extracted RNA. Some clones are missing from TCRdb's copy, which holds only in-frame ones; the method was immunoSEQ multiplex PCR. The sample shows 200,000 or so clones, roughly three fifths of them seen only once. Specimen: CD8+ T cells sorted from blood. The receptors here all came from a human donor in good health.

This clone was detected only a few times. V is TRBV29-1 and J is TRBJ2-3, with D possibly TRBD1 on 6 matching bases. The V gene's germline CDR1 is SQVTM and CDR2 ANQGSEA. The CDR3 spans 8 residues. V lost 8 bases to trimming and J lost 15 bases, with 12 bases between them. The CDR3 spells CSTGGEYF. CDR3 bases: TGCAGCACTGGGGGCGAATATTTT.

This clone has more than one count but fewer than ten. The V gene is TRBV4-2, the J gene TRBJ2-7; D not certain. Germline-derived CDR1 and CDR2 are LGHNA and YNFKEQ. Between the trimmed V and J ends, which lost 1 base and 5 bases, there was a span of 3 bases. This CDR3 has 11 amino acids. The CDR3 is CASSQGNEQYF. For the CDR3, the DNA is TGTGCCAGCAGCCAAGGGAACGAGCAGTACTTC.

V usage is TRBV7-3 and J usage is TRBJ1-1; D remains ambiguous. This CDR3 contains 13 residues. Trimming removed 0 bases at V and 4 bases at J, with 6 bases between. Germline V gene data show CDR1 as SGHTA and CDR2 as FQGTGA. CDR3 nucleotide sequence: TGTGCCAGCAGCTTAACAGGGAGCACTGAAGCTTTCTTT. Translating gives CASSLTGSTEAFF.

This sequence joins TRBV25-1 and TRBJ1-1; D not resolved. The CDR3 covers 14 residues. CDR1 is MGHDK and CDR2 is SYGVNS in the germline V gene. V was cut by 6 bases and J by 0 bases, with 11 bases left in between. CDR3 in DNA: TGTGCCAGCAGCTGGGGAGGGATGAACACTGAAGCTTTCTTT. It translates to CASSWGGMNTEAFF. The entire variable domain, with the rest obtained from reference TRBV25-1 and TRBJ1-1, is as follows: EADIYQTPRYLVIGTGKKITLECSQTMGHDKMYWYQQDPGMELHLIHYSYGVNSTEKGDLSSESTVSRIRTEHFPLTLESARPSHTSQYLCASSWGGMNTEAFFGQGTRLTVV.

The chain links TRBV27 to TRBJ1-6; D may be TRBD1 (5 bases). The CDR3 has 11 amino acids. V lost 8 bases, J lost 9 bases, and 8 bases lay in between. The germline V gene encodes CDR1 MNHEY and CDR2 SMNVEV (reference sequence). The CDR3 loop reads CASGDLSPLHF. The CDR3 coding sequence is TGTGCCAGCGGGGACCTTTCACCCCTCCACTTT.

The chain recombines TRBV27 with TRBJ2-7; tentatively, D is TRBD1 (5 bases). Trimming cost V 5 bases and J 4 bases, with 15 bases left between them. This CDR3 is 14 amino acids long. Per the germline V gene, CDR1 is MNHEY and CDR2 is SMNVEV (reference sequence). DNA of the CDR3: TGTGCCAGCAGTCCCCAGGGAAATGGATACGAGCAGTACTTC. It specifies CASSPQGNGYEQYF.

The chain couples TRBV4-1 to TRBJ2-7; 7 bases line up with TRBD2. CDR3 length: 16 residues. CDR1 is MGHRA and CDR2 is YSYEKL in the germline V gene. V lost 1 base to trimming and J lost 6 bases; unmatched junction nucleotides: 12. CDR3 protein: CASSQVKPGRGGEQYF. The CDR3, as DNA: TGCGCCAGCAGCCAAGTCAAGCCGGGCCGCGGGGGCGAGCAGTACTTC.

This rearrangement joins TRBV9 to TRBJ1-2; TRBD1 aligns across 7 bases. The CDR3 covers 12 residues. Looked up from germline, CDR1 is SGDLS and CDR2 is YYNGEE. The V segment lost 3 bases and the J segment 14 bases; nucleotides outside the gene matches: 10. CDR3 bases: TGTGCCAGCAGCGGGGACAGAACTAGTCGGACCTTC. It is translated as CASSGDRTSRTF. The variable domain in full, with the rest retrieved from reference TRBV9 and TRBJ1-2, is DSGVTQTPKHLITATGQRVTLRCSPRSGDLSVYWYQQSLDQGLQFLIQYYNGEERAKGNILERFSAQQFPDLHSELNLSSLELGDSALYFCASSGDRTSRTFGSGTRLTVV.

This sequence joins TRBV6-5 and TRBJ2-5, with D possibly matching TRBD2 (5 bases). CDR3 length: 12 residues. With 6 bases removed from V and 5 bases from J, the gap between germline ends came to 10 bases. CDR1 and CDR2 (germline): MNHEY, SVGAGI. The DNA for the CDR3 is TGTGCCAGCAGCGACACGGGGGAGACCCAGTACTTC. Its protein product is CASSDTGETQYF.

This clone appeared a few times. A much larger clone differs from this one at a single base, so this may be a read error. The sample contains more than one DNA sequence encoding this CDR3. The rearrangement uses TRBV27 and TRBJ2-7, with D maybe TRBD1 (6 bases). Germline values: CDR1 MNHEY, CDR2 SMNVEV (reference sequence). V lost 6 bases to trimming and J lost 6 bases, with 9 bases between them. The CDR3 sequence is 11 residues long. CDR3 nucleotide sequence: TGTGCCAGCAGCTTAGGGGGCGAGCAGTACTTC. Its translation is CASSLGGEQYF.

V gene TRBV9 combines with J gene TRBJ2-6, with D tentatively TRBD2 (6 bases). V was shortened by 6 bases and J by 3 bases, with 13 bases between the two germline ends. The CDR3 contains 15 residues. Germline CDR1 and CDR2: SGDLS and YYNGEE. CDR3 protein: CASNQEGDGANVLTF. CDR3 sequence (DNA): TGTGCCAGCAACCAGGAGGGAGATGGGGCCAACGTCCTGACTTTC. The complete variable domain, with remaining parts taken from reference TRBV9 and TRBJ2-6, reads DSGVTQTPKHLITATGQRVTLRCSPRSGDLSVYWYQQSLDQGLQFLIQYYNGEERAKGNILERFSAQQFPDLHSELNLSSLELGDSALYFCASNQEGDGANVLTFGAGSRLTVL.

V and J are TRBV15 and TRBJ2-1, with 7 bases matching TRBD2. This CDR3 comprises 14 residues. V dropped 3 bases and J dropped 8; count of bases not matched to a gene: 7. Germline CDR1 and CDR2: LNHNV and YYDKDF (reference sequence). The DNA for the CDR3 is TGTGCCACCAGCAGGCAGCGGGGTAATCATGAGCAGTTCTTC. This translates into CATSRQRGNHEQFF.

A word on this clone: The germline gene is not matched at one end of the junction; a read error may be the cause. The chain recombines TRBV28 with TRBJ2-5, with unresolved D. CDR3 length: 17 amino acids. Germline CDR1 and CDR2: MDHEN and SYDVKM. CDR3 sequence reads: CASSSLVRKESQGTQYF. CDR3 DNA sequence: TGTGCCAGCAGTTCCCTGGTGCGTAAGGAGTCCCAAGGGACCCAGTACTTC.

The V and J genes are TRBV6-5 and TRBJ1-2, with D unresolved. Trimming removed 4 bases at V and 4 bases at J, with 13 bases between. The V gene's germline CDR1 is MNHEY and CDR2 SVGAGI. The CDR3 has 14 residues. For the CDR3, the DNA is TGTGCCAGCAGTTTGTACGGGAGTACCTATGGCTACACCTTC. It codes for CASSLYGSTYGYTF.